Following are 29 T cell receptor beta chains from one sample sequenced in a study of OX40 agonist ivuxolimab in advanced cancers. Libraries were prepared by immunoSEQ multiplex PCR; TCRdb keeps only in-frame clonotypes and omits some of them. The sample lists more than 20,000 clones; about nine tenths were seen once. The material was CD4+ or CD8+ T cells sorted from blood, obtained in a trial of the OX40 agonist ivuxolimab. These receptors all stem from an adult with an advanced solid tumor such as melanoma, head and neck, liver or kidney cancer.

V is TRBV2 and J is TRBJ1-1; D is unclear. V was trimmed by 2 bases and J by 8 bases, leaving 18 bases between them. In germline, CDR1 is SNHLY, CDR2 FYNNEI. This CDR3 comprises 15 residues. CDR3 bases: TGTGCCAGCAGTGAAAGTCCTGGAACGGGTGAAGAAGCTTTCTTT. Its translation: CASSESPGTGEEAFF.

The CDR3 coding sequence is TGTGCCAGCAGTTACTCAAGGACGGTGAACACTGAAGCTTTCTTT. Protein sequence: CASSYSRTVNTEAFF. The chain has TRBV6-6 and TRBJ1-1; no definite D call. Germline V lookup: CDR1 MNHNY, CDR2 SVGAGI (reference sequence). Trimming took off 0 bases at V and 0 bases at J, with 8 bases between the two ends. This CDR3 is 15 amino acids long.

This chain links TRBV6-5 with TRBJ2-2; D gene unclear. The CDR3 is made up of 15 amino acids. The V end was cut by 8 bases, the J end by 5 bases, with 18 bases between. Germline assignment: CDR1 MNHEY and CDR2 SVGAGI. CDR3 DNA sequence: TGTGCCAGCCGGGCTTCATTAGGCCCGACCGGGGAGCTGTTTTTT. Translation gives CASRASLGPTGELFF.

The V gene is TRBV30, the J gene TRBJ1-2, with 7 nucleotides matching TRBD1. This CDR3 comprises 14 residues. Trimming took 5 bases from V and 8 from J; bases not matched to a gene: 14. Germline loops: CDR1 GTSNPN, CDR2 SVGIG (reference sequence). CDR3 residues: CAWGQGGALLGYTF. In DNA, the CDR3 is TGTGCCTGGGGGCAGGGGGGAGCCTTGCTAGGCTACACCTTC.

The V call is TRBV6-5, the J call TRBJ2-1, with a tentative D call TRBD2 (5 bases). Germline-derived CDR1 and CDR2 are MNHEY and SVGAGI. V lost 5 bases to trimming and J lost 8 bases, with 7 bases between them. The CDR3 is 11 residues long. The CDR3 region is CASSLSDEQFF. In DNA form, the CDR3 reads TGTGCCAGCAGTCTTAGCGATGAGCAGTTCTTC.

The rearrangement uses TRBV5-6 and TRBJ2-7, with a weak D call TRBD1 (5 bases). Germline loops: CDR1 SGHDT, CDR2 YYEEEE. The CDR3 sequence is 14 residues long. Trimming stripped 8 bases from V and 6 bases from J, with 21 bases between. For the CDR3, the DNA is TGTGCCAGTCTGGGGCGGTCCAAAAGGGTCGAGCAGTACTTC. It encodes CASLGRSKRVEQYF. Full variable domain (missing parts from reference TRBV5-6 and TRBJ2-7): DAGVTQSPTHLIKTRGQQVTLRCSPKSGHDTVSWYQQALGQGPQFIFQYYEEEERQRGNFPDRFSGHQFPNYSSELNVNALLLGDSALYLCASLGRSKRVEQYFGPGTRLTVT.

The genes are TRBV4-3 and TRBJ2-4, with TRBD2 as a possible D gene (7 bases). CDR1 and CDR2 from the germline V gene are LGHNA and YSLEER. V was pared by 1 base and J by 8 bases, with 15 bases between. The CDR3 contains 15 residues. CDR3: CASSQVGGGPDIQYF. CDR3 sequence (DNA): TGCGCCAGCAGCCAAGTAGGGGGGGGGCCTGACATTCAGTACTTC.

This sequence joins TRBV9 and TRBJ2-7; TRBD1 matches at 8 bases. The CDR3 is 17 amino acids. Germline V gives CDR1 SGDLS, CDR2 YYNGEE. Germline trimming cut 1 base from V and 4 bases from J; bases unmatched to any gene: 13. The CDR3 nucleotides are TGTGCCAGCAGCGTAAACCCCGACAGGGGATTACTGTACGAGCAGTACTTC. It specifies CASSVNPDRGLLYEQYF. Based on the CDR3 plus reference TRBV9 and TRBJ2-7, the full variable domain is DSGVTQTPKHLITATGQRVTLRCSPRSGDLSVYWYQQSLDQGLQFLIQYYNGEERAKGNILERFSAQQFPDLHSELNLSSLELGDSALYFCASSVNPDRGLLYEQYFGPGTRLTVT.

The V and J genes are TRBV4-3 and TRBJ2-1; 8 bases match TRBD1. V was pared by 3 bases and J by 7 bases, with 8 bases of the junction left unmatched. Germline V gives CDR1 LGHNA, CDR2 YSLEER. The CDR3 is made up of 15 amino acids. The DNA of the CDR3 is TGCGCCAGCAGCCACGGGACAGGTCCAGAAAATGAGCAGTTCTTC. This codes for CASSHGTGPENEQFF.

The CDR3 loop is CASSWTRNTGELFF. The CDR3 DNA is TGTGCCAGCAGCTGGACTAGAAACACCGGGGAGCTGTTTTTT. The chain carries TRBV12-1 and TRBJ2-2; TRBD2, the table's D call, was not compared with the DNA. TRBV12-1 is designated a pseudogene. The CDR3 runs to 14 residues.

V and J are TRBV19 and TRBJ2-7, with D uncertain. Trimming removed 4 bases at V and 1 base at J, with 5 bases between. The germline V gene has CDR1 LNHDA and CDR2 SQIVND (reference sequence). CDR3 length equals 12 residues. This chain's CDR3 is CASSTSSYEQYF. DNA of the CDR3: TGTGCCAGTAGTACGTCATCCTACGAGCAGTACTTC.

CDR3 bases: TGTGCCAGCAGCTTAAATAATCGCAATGAGCAGTTCTTC. It translates to CASSLNNRNEQFF. This sequence joins TRBV7-3 and TRBJ2-1; D unclear. This CDR3 spans 13 amino acids. Germline assignment: CDR1 SGHTA and CDR2 FQGTGA. V lost 1 base, J lost 6 bases, and 7 bases lay in between.

The chain combines TRBV2 with TRBJ2-1; unclear D gene. This CDR3 is built from 11 residues. CDR1 SNHLY and CDR2 FYNNEI come from the germline V gene. V lost 3 bases to trimming and J lost 12 bases, with 9 bases between them. In nucleotides, the CDR3 is TGTGCCAGCAGTGACCCTTACGGGCAGTTCTTC. It specifies CASSDPYGQFF.

The V gene is TRBV15, the J gene TRBJ1-2; D remains ambiguous. Trimming left V 3 bases short and J 6 bases short, with 8 bases between. The germline V gene has CDR1 LNHNV and CDR2 YYDKDF (reference sequence). CDR3 length equals 12 residues. CDR3 protein: CATSSEGDGYTF. The DNA of the CDR3 is TGTGCCACCAGCAGCGAAGGAGATGGCTACACCTTC.

The chain is built from TRBV9 and TRBJ2-7; the D is unclear. The CDR3 runs 14 residues. V gave up 4 bases and J gave up 2 bases, with 13 bases separating them. In germline, CDR1 is SGDLS, CDR2 YYNGEE. CDR3 DNA: TGTGCCAGCAGCCCCCCAGATGGTGCCTACGAGCAGTACTTC. It translates to CASSPPDGAYEQYF.

V and J are TRBV11-3 and TRBJ2-7; D uncertain. The CDR3 has 15 amino acids. The V and J ends lost 5 bases and 2 bases respectively, with 16 bases between them. The germline gives CDR1 SGHNT, CDR2 YENEEA. CDR3 sequence: CASSPAAADTYEQYF. The CDR3 DNA sequence: TGTGCCAGCAGCCCCGCGGCAGCCGATACCTACGAGCAGTACTTC. Variable domain in full (rest from reference TRBV11-3 and TRBJ2-7): EAGVVQSPRYKIIEKKQPVAFWCNPISGHNTLYWYLQNLGQGPELLIRYENEEAVDDSQLPKDRFSAERLKGVDSTLKIQPAELGDSAVYLCASSPAAADTYEQYFGPGTRLTVT.

The chain has TRBV7-2 and TRBJ2-2, with D perhaps given as TRBD1 or TRBD2 (7 bases each). V was shortened by 6 bases and J by 3 bases, with 14 bases between the two germline ends. The CDR3 extends over 15 amino acids. Per the germline V gene, CDR1 is SGHTA and CDR2 is FQGNSA. The CDR3, as DNA: TGTGCCAGCAGAGCAGGGGGGGCCTACACCGGGGAGCTGTTTTTT. It specifies CASRAGGAYTGELFF.

This chain uses TRBV10-2 with TRBJ1-4; D might be TRBD1 (5 bases). CDR3 length: 13 residues. Trimming stripped 3 bases from V and 6 bases from J, with 8 bases between. CDR1 WSHSY and CDR2 SAAADI come from the germline V gene. This CDR3 reads CASSDGGDEKLFF. CDR3 coding DNA: TGCGCCAGCAGTGACGGGGGAGATGAAAAACTGTTTTTT.

V is TRBV9 and J is TRBJ2-1; 9 bases are a match to TRBD2. Trimming cost V 0 bases and J 8 bases; bases outside gene matches: 6. Per germline, CDR1 SGDLS and CDR2 YYNGEE. This CDR3 region has 15 residues. The CDR3 bases are TGTGCCAGCAGCGTAGCGGGCGGGGGGGCGGATGAGCAGTTCTTC. Translating it yields CASSVAGGGADEQFF.

The rearrangement links TRBV11-2 to TRBJ2-7; 12 bases are shared with TRBD2. The V gene's germline CDR1 is SGHAT and CDR2 FQNNGV. This CDR3 contains 15 residues. Trimming took 4 bases from V and 7 from J; bases not matched to a gene: 8. CDR3 in amino acids: CASSSRTSGELEQYF. The CDR3 DNA reads as TGTGCCAGCAGCTCGCGGACTAGCGGGGAACTAGAGCAGTACTTC.

The V call is TRBV2, the J call TRBJ2-7; D is perhaps TRBD1 or TRBD2 (5 bases each). The germline V gene encodes CDR1 SNHLY and CDR2 FYNNEI. V shed 4 bases and J shed 5 bases, with 12 bases lying between them. The CDR3 loop spans 13 amino acids. The CDR3 reads CASSAVVGDEQYF. As DNA, the CDR3 is TGTGCCAGCAGTGCGGTTGTGGGGGACGAGCAGTACTTC.

The V and J genes are TRBV14 and TRBJ2-5; D is ambiguous. CDR1 is SGHDN and CDR2 is FVKESK in the germline V gene. The CDR3 consists of 12 residues. With 4 bases removed from V and 9 bases from J, the gap between germline ends came to 12 bases. CDR3 DNA sequence: TGTGCCAGCAGCCCCAACGCTGGGGCCCAGTACTTC. This codes for CASSPNAGAQYF.

This clone appeared once. The chain couples TRBV7-2 to TRBJ1-2; 7 nucleotides line up with TRBD1. Looked up from germline, CDR1 is SGHTA and CDR2 is FQGNSA. The CDR3 consists of 14 residues. With V trimmed by 5 bases and J by 6 bases, 9 bases remained unmatched. The CDR3 DNA follows: TGTGCCAGCAGCCTAGGGGCAGGGGGGAATGGCTACACCTTC. Amino acids: CASSLGAGGNGYTF. Filled out from reference TRBV7-2 and TRBJ1-2, the complete variable domain reads GAGVSQSPSNKVTEKGKDVELRCDPISGHTALYWYRQSLGQGLEFLIYFQGNSAPDKSGLPSDRFSAERTGGSVSTLTIQRTQQEDSAVYLCASSLGAGGNGYTFGSGTRLTVV.

The V and J genes are TRBV28 and TRBJ2-6; perhaps D is TRBD1 or TRBD2 (5 bases each). Germline CDR1 reads MDHEN; CDR2 reads SYDVKM. Trimming left V 5 bases short and J 0 bases short, with 23 bases between. CDR3 size: 20 residues. The CDR3: CASSTPVPGRKNSGANVLTF. CDR3 in DNA: TGTGCCAGCAGTACCCCCGTACCGGGACGGAAGAACTCTGGGGCCAACGTCCTGACTTTC.

V usage is TRBV7-8 and J usage is TRBJ2-1, with 8 nucleotides matching TRBD1. The CDR3 is made up of 17 amino acids. J was trimmed by 7 bases and V by 3 bases; bases with no gene match: 14. Germline CDR1 reads SGHVS; CDR2 reads FQNEAQ. This CDR3 reads CASSLLFWQGARNEQFF. The CDR3 DNA is TGTGCCAGCAGCTTGCTGTTTTGGCAGGGGGCTCGGAATGAGCAGTTCTTC. The whole variable domain, remainder taken from reference TRBV7-8 and TRBJ2-1, is GAGVSQSPRYKVAKRGQDVALRCDPISGHVSLFWYQQALGQGPEFLTYFQNEAQLDKSGLPSDRFFAERPEGSVSTLKIQRTQQEDSAVYLCASSLLFWQGARNEQFFGPGTRLTVL.

The CDR3 region is CASSVDGLQETQYF. Here the CDR3 DNA reads TGTGCCAGCAGCGTAGACGGGCTGCAAGAGACCCAGTACTTC. The chain recombines TRBV9 with TRBJ2-5; no clear D gene. V lost 0 bases, J lost 2 bases, and 8 bases lay in between. The germline V gene has CDR1 SGDLS and CDR2 YYNGEE. The CDR3 has 14 amino acids.

The chain has TRBV18 and TRBJ1-4, with D uncertain. The CDR3 is 13 residues long. CDR1 is KGHSH, CDR2 LQKENI, per germline. The germline V and J ends were trimmed by 3 bases and 6 bases, with 8 bases remaining between them. The CDR3 DNA reads TGTGCCAGCTCACCGCTGGTTTATGAAAAACTGTTTTTT. It codes for CASSPLVYEKLFF.

The J gene is TRBJ1-1, the V gene TRBV2, with D tentatively TRBD1 (5 bases). Trimming removed 7 bases at V and 5 bases at J, with 17 bases between. This CDR3 has 14 amino acids. Germline V gene sequence: CDR1 SNHLY, CDR2 FYNNEI. The CDR3 region is CASTSRGRLTEAFF. The CDR3 DNA sequence: TGTGCCAGCACGTCGCGGGGGAGACTGACTGAAGCTTTCTTT.

This chain links TRBV7-9 with TRBJ2-7; D is perhaps TRBD1 or TRBD2 (5 bases each). Per germline, CDR1 SEHNR and CDR2 FQNEAQ (reference sequence). This CDR3 has 16 residues. V dropped 5 bases and J dropped 7 bases, with 24 bases sitting between them. CDR3 DNA: TGTGCCAGCAGCGGAAGGGAAGGGACGGCCATTCAGGAGCAGTACTTC. Translating gives CASSGREGTAIQEQYF. Drawing the rest from reference TRBV7-9 and TRBJ2-7, the complete variable domain is DTGVSQNPRHKITKRGQNVTFRCDPISEHNRLYWYRQTLGQGPEFLTYFQNEAQLEKSRLLSDRFSAERPKGSFSTLEIQRTEQGDSAMYLCASSGREGTAIQEQYFGPGTRLTVT.